The source of this T cell receptor beta chain is a study of blood T cell repertoires in COVID-19. Study context: Researchers got acute and convalescent COVID-19 samples from the United States, Italy and Spain. Sample material is recorded as cDNA or gDNA derived from T cells, B-cell-depleted T cells, or PBMCs.

Per the original methods: Reference gene primer amplification yielded estimated nucleated cell counts. Generated by immunoSEQ multiplex PCR, the TCRdb table keeps only in-frame clones and is missing some. D and trimming were read from the DNA, whereas the V and J calls and clone size are those reported in that table. In the table there are fewer than 300,000 clones, approximately 85% of which are singletons. V was shortened by 3 bases and J by 6 bases, with 11 bases between the two germline ends. The germline V gene encodes CDR1 SEHNR and CDR2 FQNEAQ (reference sequence). There are 14 residues in the CDR3.

The receptor comes from a human donor in a cohort sampled during active COVID-19. The chain combines TRBV7-9 with TRBJ2-2; D gene uncertain. The sample comprised peripheral blood. The CDR3 sequence: CASSFTESAGELFF. DNA of the CDR3: TGTGCCAGCAGCTTTACGGAGTCGGCCGGGGAGCTGTTTTTT.